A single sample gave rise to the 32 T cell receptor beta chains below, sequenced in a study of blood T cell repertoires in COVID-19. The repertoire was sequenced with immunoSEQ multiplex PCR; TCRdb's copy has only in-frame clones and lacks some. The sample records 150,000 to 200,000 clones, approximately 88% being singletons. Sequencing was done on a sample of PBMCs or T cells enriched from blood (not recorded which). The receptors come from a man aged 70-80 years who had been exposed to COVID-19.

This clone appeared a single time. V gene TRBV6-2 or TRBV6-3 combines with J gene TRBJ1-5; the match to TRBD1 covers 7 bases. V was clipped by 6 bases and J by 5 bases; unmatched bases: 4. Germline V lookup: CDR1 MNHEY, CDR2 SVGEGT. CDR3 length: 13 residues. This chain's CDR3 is CASSDREHQPQHF. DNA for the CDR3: TGTGCCAGCAGCGACAGGGAACATCAGCCCCAGCATTTT.

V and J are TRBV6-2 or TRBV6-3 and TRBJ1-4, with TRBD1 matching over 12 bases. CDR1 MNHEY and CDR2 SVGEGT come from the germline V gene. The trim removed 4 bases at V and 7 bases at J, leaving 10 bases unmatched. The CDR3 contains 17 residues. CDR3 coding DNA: TGTGCCAGCAGTTGGGGACAGGGGGCGGTGGGGTTTGAAAAACTGTTTTTT. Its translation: CASSWGQGAVGFEKLFF.

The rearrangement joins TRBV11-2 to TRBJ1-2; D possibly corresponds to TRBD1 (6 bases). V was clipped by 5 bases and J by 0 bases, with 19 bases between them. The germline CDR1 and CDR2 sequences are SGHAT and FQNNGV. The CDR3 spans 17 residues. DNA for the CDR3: TGTGCCAGCAGCCCGGGACAACTAGGAACTCCTAACTATGGCTACACCTTC. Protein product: CASSPGQLGTPNYGYTF.

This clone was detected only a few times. The CDR3 here is CASTSRTRGLGYTF. The DNA of the CDR3 is TGTGCCAGCACCAGTCGAACCAGGGGGCTGGGCTACACCTTC. This chain joins TRBV6-5 and TRBJ1-2, with 8 bases fitting TRBD1. CDR1 and CDR2 from the germline V gene are MNHEY and SVGAGI. The CDR3 covers 14 residues. The J segment lost 8 bases and the V segment lost 7 bases, leaving 12 bases of the junction unmatched.

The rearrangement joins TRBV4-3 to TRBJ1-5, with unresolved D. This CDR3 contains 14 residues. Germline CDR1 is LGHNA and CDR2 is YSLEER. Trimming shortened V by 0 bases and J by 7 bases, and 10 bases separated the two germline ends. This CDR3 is CASSQDTVNQPQHF. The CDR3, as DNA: TGCGCCAGCAGCCAAGATACAGTCAACCAGCCCCAGCATTTT.

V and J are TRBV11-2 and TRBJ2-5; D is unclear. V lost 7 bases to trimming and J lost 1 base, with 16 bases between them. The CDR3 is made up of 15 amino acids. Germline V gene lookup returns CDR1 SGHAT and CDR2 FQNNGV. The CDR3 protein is CASTLSDFLQETQYF. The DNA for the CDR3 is TGTGCCAGCACCCTCAGCGATTTCCTCCAAGAGACCCAGTACTTC. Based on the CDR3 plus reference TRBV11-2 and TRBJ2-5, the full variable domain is EAGVAQSPRYKIIEKRQSVAFWCNPISGHATLYWYQQILGQGPKLLIQFQNNGVVDDSQLPKDRFSAERLKGVDSTLKIQPAKLEDSAVYLCASTLSDFLQETQYFGPGTRLLVL.

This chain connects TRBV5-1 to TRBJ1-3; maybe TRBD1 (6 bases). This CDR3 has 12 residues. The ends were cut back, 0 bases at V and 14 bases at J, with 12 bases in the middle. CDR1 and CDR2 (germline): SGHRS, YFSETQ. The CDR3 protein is CASSLDGGPLYF. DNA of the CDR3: TGCGCCAGCAGCTTGGACGGGGGGCCCTTATATTTT.

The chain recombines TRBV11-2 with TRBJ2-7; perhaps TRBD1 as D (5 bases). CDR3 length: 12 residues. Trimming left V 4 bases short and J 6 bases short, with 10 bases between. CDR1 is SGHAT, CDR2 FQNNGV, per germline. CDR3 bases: TGTGCCAGCAGCTCCTCAGGGCTCGAGCAGTACTTC. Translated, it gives CASSSSGLEQYF.

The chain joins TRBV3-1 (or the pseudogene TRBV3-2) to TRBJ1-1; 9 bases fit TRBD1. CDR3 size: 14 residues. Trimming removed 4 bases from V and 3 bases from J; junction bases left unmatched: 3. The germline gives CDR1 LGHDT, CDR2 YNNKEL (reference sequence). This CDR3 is CASSLQGAYTEAFF. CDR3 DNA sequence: TGTGCCAGCAGCCTACAGGGGGCGTACACTGAAGCTTTCTTT.

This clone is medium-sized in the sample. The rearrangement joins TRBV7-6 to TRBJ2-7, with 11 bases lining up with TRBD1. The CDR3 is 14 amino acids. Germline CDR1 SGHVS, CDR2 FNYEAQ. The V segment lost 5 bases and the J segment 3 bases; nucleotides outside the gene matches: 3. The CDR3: CASSGDRGVYEQYF. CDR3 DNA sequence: TGTGCCAGCAGCGGGGACAGGGGGGTCTACGAGCAGTACTTC.

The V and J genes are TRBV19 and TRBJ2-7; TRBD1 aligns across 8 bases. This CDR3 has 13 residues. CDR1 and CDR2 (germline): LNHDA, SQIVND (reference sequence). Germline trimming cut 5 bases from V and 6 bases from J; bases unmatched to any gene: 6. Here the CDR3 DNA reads TGTGCCAGTAGTGACCGCAGGGGGCTCGAGCAGTACTTC. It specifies CASSDRRGLEQYF.

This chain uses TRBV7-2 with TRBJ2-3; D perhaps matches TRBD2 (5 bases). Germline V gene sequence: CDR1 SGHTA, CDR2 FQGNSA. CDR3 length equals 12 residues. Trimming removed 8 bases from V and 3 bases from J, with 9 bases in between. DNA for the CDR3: TGTGCCAGCCAAACTAGGACAGATACGCAGTATTTT. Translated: CASQTRTDTQYF. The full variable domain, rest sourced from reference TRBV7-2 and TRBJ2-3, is GAGVSQSPSNKVTEKGKDVELRCDPISGHTALYWYRQSLGQGLEFLIYFQGNSAPDKSGLPSDRFSAERTGGSVSTLTIQRTQQEDSAVYLCASQTRTDTQYFGPGTRLTVL.

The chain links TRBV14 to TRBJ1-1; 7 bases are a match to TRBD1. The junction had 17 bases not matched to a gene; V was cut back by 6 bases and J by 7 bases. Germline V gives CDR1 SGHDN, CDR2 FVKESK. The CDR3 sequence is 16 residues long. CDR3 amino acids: CASRPTDSTGDFEAFF. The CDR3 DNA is TGTGCCAGCAGACCGACGGACTCTACAGGGGATTTTGAAGCTTTCTTT.

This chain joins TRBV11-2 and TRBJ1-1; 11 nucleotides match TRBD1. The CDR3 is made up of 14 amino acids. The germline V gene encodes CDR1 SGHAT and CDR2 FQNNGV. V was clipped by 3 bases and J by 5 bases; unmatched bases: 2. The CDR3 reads CASSLGQGGTEAFF. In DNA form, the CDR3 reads TGTGCCAGCAGCTTGGGACAGGGGGGTACTGAAGCTTTCTTT.

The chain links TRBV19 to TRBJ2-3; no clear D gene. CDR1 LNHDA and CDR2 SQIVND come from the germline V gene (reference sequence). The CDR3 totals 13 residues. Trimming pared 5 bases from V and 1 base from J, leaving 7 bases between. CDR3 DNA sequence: TGTGCCAGTAGTCTCCTCCGCACAGATACGCAGTATTTT. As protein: CASSLLRTDTQYF.

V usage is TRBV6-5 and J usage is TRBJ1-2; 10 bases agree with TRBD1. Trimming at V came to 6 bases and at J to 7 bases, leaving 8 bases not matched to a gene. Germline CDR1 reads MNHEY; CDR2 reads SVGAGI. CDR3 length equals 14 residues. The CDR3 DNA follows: TGTGCCAGCAGGCCGACAGGGGGCATCTCTGGCTACACCTTC. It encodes CASRPTGGISGYTF.

The DNA for the CDR3 is TGTGCCAGCAGCTCAGGGGGAGGACTTGAAAAACTGTTTTTT. It is translated as CASSSGGGLEKLFF. This chain links TRBV7-6 with TRBJ1-4; 7 nucleotides match TRBD1. Germline-derived CDR1 and CDR2 are SGHVS and FNYEAQ. CDR3 size: 14 residues. J gave up 7 bases and V 4 bases, and 6 bases lay outside the gene matches. The variable domain in full, completed from reference TRBV7-6 and TRBJ1-4, reads GAGVSQSPRYKVTKRGQDVALRCDPISGHVSLYWYRQALGQGPEFLTYFNYEAQQDKSGLPNDRFSAERPEGSISTLTIQRTEQRDSAMYRCASSSGGGLEKLFFGSGTQLSVL.

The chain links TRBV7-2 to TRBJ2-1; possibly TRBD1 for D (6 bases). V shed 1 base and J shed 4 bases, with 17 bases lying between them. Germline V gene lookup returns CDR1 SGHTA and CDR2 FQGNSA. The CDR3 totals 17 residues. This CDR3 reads CASSLGSGTKAYNEQFF. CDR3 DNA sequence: TGTGCCAGCAGCTTAGGATCCGGGACAAAAGCTTACAATGAGCAGTTCTTC.

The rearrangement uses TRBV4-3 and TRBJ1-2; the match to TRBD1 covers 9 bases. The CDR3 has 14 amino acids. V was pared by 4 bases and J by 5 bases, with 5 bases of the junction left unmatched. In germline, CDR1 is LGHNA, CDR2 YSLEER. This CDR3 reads CASSRGTGMYGYTF. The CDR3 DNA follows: TGCGCCAGCAGCCGTGGGACAGGGATGTATGGCTACACCTTC.

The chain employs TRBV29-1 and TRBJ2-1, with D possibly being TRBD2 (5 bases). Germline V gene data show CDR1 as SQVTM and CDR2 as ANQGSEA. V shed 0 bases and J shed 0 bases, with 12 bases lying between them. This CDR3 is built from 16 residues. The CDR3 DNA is TGCAGCGTTGAAGATCGGAGTGGGAGCTCCTACAATGAGCAGTTCTTC. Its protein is CSVEDRSGSSYNEQFF.

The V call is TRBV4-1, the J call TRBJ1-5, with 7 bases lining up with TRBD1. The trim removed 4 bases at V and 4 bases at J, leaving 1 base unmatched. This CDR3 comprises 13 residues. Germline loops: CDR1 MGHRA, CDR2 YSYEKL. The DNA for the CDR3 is TGCGCCAGCAGCCGGGACAGTAATCAGCCCCAGCATTTT. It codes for CASSRDSNQPQHF.

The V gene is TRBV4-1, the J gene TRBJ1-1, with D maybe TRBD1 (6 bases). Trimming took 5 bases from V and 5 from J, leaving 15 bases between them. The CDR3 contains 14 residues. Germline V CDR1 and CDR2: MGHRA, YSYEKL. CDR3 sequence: CASSIRGGKTEAFF. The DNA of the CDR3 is TGCGCCAGCAGCATCAGGGGAGGGAAGACTGAAGCTTTCTTT.

CDR3 DNA sequence: TGTGCCAGCAGTCTCGACAGGAGAGGCAGGGACACCTTC. Protein product: CASSLDRRGRDTF. The gene calls are TRBV6-5 and TRBJ1-2, with a tentative D call TRBD1 (6 bases). V dropped 5 bases and J dropped 12 bases, with 19 bases sitting between them. CDR1 and CDR2 from the germline V gene are MNHEY and SVGAGI. The CDR3 runs 13 residues.

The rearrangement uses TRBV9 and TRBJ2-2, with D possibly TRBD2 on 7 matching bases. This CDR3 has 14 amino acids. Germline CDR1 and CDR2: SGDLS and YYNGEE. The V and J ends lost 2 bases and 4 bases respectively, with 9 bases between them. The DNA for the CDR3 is TGTGCCAGCAGCGTCGGGGGGCGCACCGGGGAGCTGTTTTTT. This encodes CASSVGGRTGELFF.

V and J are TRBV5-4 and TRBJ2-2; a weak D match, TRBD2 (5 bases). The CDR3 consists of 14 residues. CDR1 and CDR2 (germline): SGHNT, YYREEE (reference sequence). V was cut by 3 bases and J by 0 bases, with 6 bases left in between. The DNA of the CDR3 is TGTGCCAGCAGCTCCGGGACGAACACCGGGGAGCTGTTTTTT. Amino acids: CASSSGTNTGELFF.

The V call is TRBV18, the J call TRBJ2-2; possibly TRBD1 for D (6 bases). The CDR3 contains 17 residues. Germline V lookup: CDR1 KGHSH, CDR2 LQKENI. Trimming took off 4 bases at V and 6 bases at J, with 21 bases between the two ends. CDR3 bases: TGTGCCAGCTCACGCGACAGGATGGTTCGGGGCCCCGGGGAGCTGTTTTTT. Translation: CASSRDRMVRGPGELFF.

The CDR3 sequence is CSVGLEYGYTF. DNA of the CDR3: TGCAGCGTTGGCCTAGAGTACGGCTACACCTTC. The chain combines TRBV29-1 with TRBJ1-2; no clear D gene. Trimming shortened V by 4 bases and J by 8 bases, and 11 bases separated the two germline ends. There are 11 residues in the CDR3. CDR1 SQVTM and CDR2 ANQGSEA come from the germline V gene.

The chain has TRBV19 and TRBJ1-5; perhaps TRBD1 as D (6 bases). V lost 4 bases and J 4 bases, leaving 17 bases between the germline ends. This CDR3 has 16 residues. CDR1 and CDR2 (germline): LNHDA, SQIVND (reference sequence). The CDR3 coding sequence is TGTGCCAGTAGTACCCCCCACAGGGTCGGTAATCAGCCCCAGCATTTT. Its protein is CASSTPHRVGNQPQHF. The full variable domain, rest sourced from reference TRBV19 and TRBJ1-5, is DGGITQSPKYLFRKEGQNVTLSCEQNLNHDAMYWYRQDPGQGLRLIYYSQIVNDFQKGDIAEGYSVSREKKESFPLTVTSAQKNPTAFYLCASSTPHRVGNQPQHFGDGTRLSIL.

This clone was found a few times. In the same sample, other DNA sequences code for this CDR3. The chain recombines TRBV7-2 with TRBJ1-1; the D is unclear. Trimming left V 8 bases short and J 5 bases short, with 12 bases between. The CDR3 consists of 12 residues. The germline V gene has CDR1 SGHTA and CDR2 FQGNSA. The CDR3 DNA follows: TGTGCCAGCTCCCCCCGCGGGACTGAAGCTTTCTTT. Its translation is CASSPRGTEAFF.

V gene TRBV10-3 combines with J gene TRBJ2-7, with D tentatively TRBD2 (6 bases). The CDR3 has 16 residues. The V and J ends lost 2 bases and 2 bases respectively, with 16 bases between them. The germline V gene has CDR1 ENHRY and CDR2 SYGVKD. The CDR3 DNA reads TGTGCCATCAGTGAGGGCCCCGGGACTTTAACCTACGAGCAGTACTTC. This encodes CAISEGPGTLTYEQYF.

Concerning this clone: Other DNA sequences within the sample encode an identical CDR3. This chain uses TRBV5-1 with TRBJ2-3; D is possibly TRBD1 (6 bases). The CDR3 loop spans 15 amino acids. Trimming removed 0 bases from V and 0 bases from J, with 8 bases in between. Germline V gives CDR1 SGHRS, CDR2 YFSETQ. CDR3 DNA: TGCGCCAGCAGCTTGGGAGGGGGAAGCACAGATACGCAGTATTTT. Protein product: CASSLGGGSTDTQYF.

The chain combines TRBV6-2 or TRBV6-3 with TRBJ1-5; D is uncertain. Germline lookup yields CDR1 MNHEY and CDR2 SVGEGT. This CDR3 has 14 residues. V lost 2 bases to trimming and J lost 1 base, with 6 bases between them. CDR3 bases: TGTGCCAGCAGTTACATGTCGAGCAATCAGCCCCAGCATTTT. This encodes CASSYMSSNQPQHF.